Presented here are 17 T cell receptor beta chains from one specimen sequenced in a study of OX40 agonist ivuxolimab in advanced cancers. Sequenced by immunoSEQ multiplex PCR; TCRdb stores in-frame clones only, minus some. This repertoire shows some 79,000 clones, about 94% found once; its top ten account for roughly 0.44%. The source was CD4+ or CD8+ T cells sorted from blood, collected in a trial of the OX40 agonist ivuxolimab. The receptors shown here come from an adult with an advanced solid tumor such as melanoma, head and neck, liver or kidney cancer.

The chain is built from TRBV18 and TRBJ1-3; TRBD1 matches 7 bases. V lost 2 bases, J lost 0 bases, and 4 bases stayed unmatched. CDR1 is KGHSH, CDR2 LQKENI, per germline. The CDR3 sequence is 16 residues long. CDR3 coding DNA: TGTGCCAGCTCACCATACGGGACAGCCTCTGGAAACACCATATATTTT. The encoded protein is CASSPYGTASGNTIYF.

This chain links TRBV7-2 with TRBJ1-4, with D hard to call. Germline CDR1 reads SGHTA; CDR2 reads FQGNSA. The CDR3 spans 19 residues. V shed 2 bases and J shed 8 bases, with 27 bases lying between them. CDR3: CASSLIAGRGEFGNEKLFF. For the CDR3, the DNA is TGTGCCAGCAGCTTAATAGCGGGCCGTGGGGAGTTCGGCAACGAAAAACTGTTTTTT.

A single count supports this clone. The J gene is TRBJ2-4, the V gene TRBV19; 10 bases are shared with TRBD2. The V gene's germline CDR1 is LNHDA and CDR2 SQIVND (reference sequence). V lost 2 bases to trimming and J lost 2 bases; unmatched junction nucleotides: 3. The CDR3 covers 16 residues. The CDR3 DNA reads as TGTGCCAGTAGTATAAAGGGACTAGCGACCAAAAACATTCAGTACTTC. It translates to CASSIKGLATKNIQYF. The variable domain in full, with the rest retrieved from reference TRBV19 and TRBJ2-4, is DGGITQSPKYLFRKEGQNVTLSCEQNLNHDAMYWYRQDPGQGLRLIYYSQIVNDFQKGDIAEGYSVSREKKESFPLTVTSAQKNPTAFYLCASSIKGLATKNIQYFGAGTRLSVL.

The rearrangement uses TRBV9 and TRBJ2-5; perhaps TRBD2 as D (6 bases). This CDR3 spans 17 amino acids. V was cut by 2 bases and J by 2 bases, with 19 bases left in between. The germline gives CDR1 SGDLS, CDR2 YYNGEE. CDR3 coding DNA: TGTGCCAGCAGCGTGTCTAGCGACCAGCCAATACAAGAGACCCAGTACTTC. Translating gives CASSVSSDQPIQETQYF.

V usage is TRBV19 and J usage is TRBJ1-3, with TRBD1 matching over 11 bases. Trimming removed 7 bases from V and 1 base from J; junction bases left unmatched: 9. From germline, CDR1 is LNHDA and CDR2 SQIVND (reference sequence). CDR3 length: 17 residues. DNA of the CDR3: TGTGCCAGTAATCTCCCCGGACAGGGGGCTTCTGGAAACACCATATATTTT. This sequence encodes CASNLPGQGASGNTIYF. Looking up the rest from reference TRBV19 and TRBJ1-3 gives the full variable domain: DGGITQSPKYLFRKEGQNVTLSCEQNLNHDAMYWYRQDPGQGLRLIYYSQIVNDFQKGDIAEGYSVSREKKESFPLTVTSAQKNPTAFYLCASNLPGQGASGNTIYFGEGSWLTVV.

This chain uses TRBV25-1 with TRBJ2-1; 9 nucleotides agree with TRBD2. The germline CDR1 and CDR2 sequences are MGHDK and SYGVNS. V lost 3 bases and J lost 5; bases outside the gene matches: 5. This CDR3 spans 15 amino acids. DNA for the CDR3: TGTGCCAGCAGTGACACTAGCGGGTTCGACAATGAGCAGTTCTTC. Protein: CASSDTSGFDNEQFF.

The gene calls are TRBV7-2 and TRBJ1-2; D is ambiguous. This CDR3 spans 14 amino acids. The V end was cut by 1 base, the J end by 4 bases, with 10 bases between. Germline CDR1 SGHTA, CDR2 FQGNSA. CDR3 sequence: CASSLDGSFYGYTF. The DNA of the CDR3 is TGTGCCAGCAGCTTAGACGGGAGCTTCTATGGCTACACCTTC. The complete variable domain, with remaining parts taken from reference TRBV7-2 and TRBJ1-2, reads GAGVSQSPSNKVTEKGKDVELRCDPISGHTALYWYRQSLGQGLEFLIYFQGNSAPDKSGLPSDRFSAERTGGSVSTLTIQRTQQEDSAVYLCASSLDGSFYGYTFGSGTRLTVV.

The chain is built from TRBV25-1 and TRBJ1-1, with D unclear. Deletions cut 6 bases from V and 1 base from J, with 9 bases between. This CDR3 spans 13 amino acids. The germline CDR1 and CDR2 sequences are MGHDK and SYGVNS. CDR3 nucleotides: TGTGCCAGCAGCGTCACAAGGAACACTGAAGCTTTCTTT. Its translation is CASSVTRNTEAFF.

The rearrangement uses TRBV5-1 and TRBJ2-1; 10 nucleotides align to TRBD2. J was trimmed by 6 bases and V by 4 bases; bases with no gene match: 7. The CDR3 has 15 amino acids. Germline CDR1 and CDR2: SGHRS and YFSETQ. The CDR3 nucleotides are TGCGCCAGCAGCACATCTAGCGGGAGTATCAATGAGCAGTTCTTC. It specifies CASSTSSGSINEQFF.

V is TRBV10-3 and J is TRBJ2-7, with D possibly being TRBD1 (6 bases). V was shortened by 7 bases and J by 4 bases, with 17 bases between the two germline ends. CDR3 size: 14 residues. Germline values: CDR1 ENHRY, CDR2 SYGVKD. Written as DNA, the CDR3 is TGTGCCATCAAGGCCGGGACACAAAAATACGAGCAGTACTTC. This translates into CAIKAGTQKYEQYF.

This sequence joins TRBV27 and TRBJ2-6; D is ambiguous. This CDR3 spans 14 amino acids. Trimming stripped 2 bases from V and 0 bases from J, with 2 bases between. Germline-derived CDR1 and CDR2 are MNHEY and SMNVEV (reference sequence). The CDR3 DNA reads as TGTGCCAGCAGTTTAAGCTCTGGGGCCAACGTCCTGACTTTC. The encoded protein is CASSLSSGANVLTF.

A few counts support this clone. This rearrangement joins TRBV11-2 to TRBJ2-6; D is unclear. The germline V gene has CDR1 SGHAT and CDR2 FQNNGV. Trimming stripped 1 base from V and 4 bases from J, with 8 bases between. The CDR3 covers 15 residues. This chain's CDR3 is CASSLALWGANVLTF. The CDR3 DNA reads as TGTGCCAGCAGCTTAGCCCTCTGGGGGGCCAACGTCCTGACTTTC. The whole variable domain, filled in from reference TRBV11-2 and TRBJ2-6, reads EAGVAQSPRYKIIEKRQSVAFWCNPISGHATLYWYQQILGQGPKLLIQFQNNGVVDDSQLPKDRFSAERLKGVDSTLKIQPAKLEDSAVYLCASSLALWGANVLTFGAGSRLTVL.

This clone was observed a single time. The chain links TRBV29-1 to TRBJ1-1, with D uncertain. The CDR3 is 14 residues long. The germline gives CDR1 SQVTM, CDR2 ANQGSEA. V gave up 6 bases and J gave up 0 bases, with 14 bases separating them. CDR3: CSVVEQSMNTEAFF. DNA of the CDR3: TGCAGCGTAGTTGAACAGTCGATGAACACTGAAGCTTTCTTT. Complete variable domain (other parts from reference TRBV29-1 and TRBJ1-1): SAVISQKPSRDICQRGTSLTIQCQVDSQVTMMFWYRQQPGQSLTLIATANQGSEATYESGFVIDKFPISRPNLTFSTLTVSNMSPEDSSIYLCSVVEQSMNTEAFFGQGTRLTVV.

This clone showed up just once. The V and J genes are TRBV5-8 and TRBJ1-2, with a possible D match to TRBD1 (6 bases). CDR3 size: 14 residues. Germline V CDR1 and CDR2: SGHTS, YDEGEE. V was shortened by 0 bases and J by 5 bases, with 11 bases between the two germline ends. For the CDR3, the DNA is TGTGCCAGCAGCTTGGGTTCTACAGGGTATGGCTACACCTTC. Protein product: CASSLGSTGYGYTF.

V gene TRBV19 combines with J gene TRBJ1-2; D is possibly TRBD1 (5 bases). CDR1 is LNHDA and CDR2 is SQIVND in the germline V gene (reference sequence). The CDR3 extends over 13 amino acids. V was shortened by 7 bases and J by 8 bases, with 17 bases between the two germline ends. The CDR3 DNA follows: TGTGCCAGTACCCACTCGACAGTTCTGGGCTACACCTTC. Amino acid sequence: CASTHSTVLGYTF.

The chain links TRBV5-1 to TRBJ2-1, with 7 bases that match TRBD1. The CDR3 covers 16 residues. Unmatched junction bases numbered 3, after V lost 0 bases and J lost 0 bases. Germline lookup yields CDR1 SGHRS and CDR2 YFSETQ. The CDR3 spells CASSLGGGSSYNEQFF. The CDR3 nucleotides read TGCGCCAGCAGCTTGGGAGGGGGCAGCTCCTACAATGAGCAGTTCTTC.

The CDR3 is CAISESRTTTNTGELFF. The CDR3 DNA is TGTGCCATCAGTGAGTCTAGGACGACGACGAACACCGGGGAGCTGTTTTTT. This chain links TRBV10-3 with TRBJ2-2; D gene unclear. The CDR3 is made up of 17 amino acids. Deletions cut 0 bases from V and 0 bases from J, with 11 bases between. Germline V gene sequence: CDR1 ENHRY, CDR2 SYGVKD.